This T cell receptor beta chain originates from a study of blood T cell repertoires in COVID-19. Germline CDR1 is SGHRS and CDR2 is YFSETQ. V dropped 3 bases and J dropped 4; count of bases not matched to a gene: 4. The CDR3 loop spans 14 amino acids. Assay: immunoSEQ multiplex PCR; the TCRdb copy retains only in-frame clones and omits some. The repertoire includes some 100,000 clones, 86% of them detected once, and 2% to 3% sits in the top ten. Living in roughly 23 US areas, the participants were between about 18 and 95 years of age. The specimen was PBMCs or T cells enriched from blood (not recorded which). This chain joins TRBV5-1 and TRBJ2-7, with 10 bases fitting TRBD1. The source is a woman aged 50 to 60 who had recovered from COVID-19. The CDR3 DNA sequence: TGCGCCAGCAGCTACGGACAGGGGGATTACGAGCAGTACTTC. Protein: CASSYGQGDYEQYF.